The 13 T cell receptor beta chains presented below share a single source sample, sequenced in a study of cytomegalovirus exposure and HLA in healthy donors. Use of 60 Vbeta and 13 Jbeta primers characterized the PCR. Assay: immunoSEQ multiplex PCR; the TCRdb copy retains only in-frame clones and omits some. The sample holds fewer than 250,000 clones; over 75% are singletons and the top ten take about 0.22%. Specimen: PBMCs. The receptors here all came from a girl aged 2 to 9 in good health and CMV-seronegative.

This CDR3 is CALEDRELYGYTF. The CDR3 coding sequence is TGTGCCTTAGAGGACAGGGAATTGTATGGCTACACCTTC. The chain couples TRBV30 to TRBJ1-2, with 8 bases identical to TRBD1. Per the germline V gene, CDR1 is GTSNPN and CDR2 is SVGIG (reference sequence). This CDR3 contains 13 residues. The V and J ends lost 7 bases and 5 bases, in that order; junction bases with no gene match: 9.

The J gene is TRBJ2-1, the V gene TRBV11-2, with 9 bases lining up with TRBD1. V lost 0 bases and J lost 9; bases outside the gene matches: 0. CDR3 size: 13 residues. Germline CDR1 is SGHAT and CDR2 is FQNNGV. CDR3: CASSLEQGAEQFF. CDR3 in DNA: TGTGCCAGCAGCTTAGAACAGGGGGCTGAGCAGTTCTTC.

This clone was observed a few times. V is TRBV29-1 and J is TRBJ1-1; D gene ambiguous. Germline CDR1 is SQVTM and CDR2 is ANQGSEA. The V end was cut by 3 bases, the J end by 5 bases, with 10 bases between. This CDR3 spans 12 amino acids. The CDR3 protein is CSVDDGGTEAFF. In DNA form, the CDR3 reads TGCAGCGTTGATGACGGCGGGACTGAAGCTTTCTTT.

In its sample, this clone was seen a few times. The chain carries TRBV4-2 and TRBJ2-1; TRBD2 matches at 12 bases. V lost 4 bases to trimming and J lost 7 bases; unmatched junction nucleotides: 20. There are 20 residues in the CDR3. Germline assignment: CDR1 LGHNA and CDR2 YNFKEQ. The CDR3 bases are TGTGCCAGCAGCCCTACGTGGCTAGCGGGGGGGCCCTTATTCGTAAATGAGCAGTTCTTC. Its protein product is CASSPTWLAGGPLFVNEQFF.

The gene calls are TRBV5-6 and TRBJ2-1; D is unclear. CDR3 length: 14 residues. From germline, CDR1 is SGHDT and CDR2 YYEEEE. The germline V and J ends were trimmed by 4 bases and 6 bases, with 14 bases remaining between them. CDR3 in amino acids: CASSPTGPANEQFF. The CDR3, as DNA: TGTGCCAGCAGCCCAACTGGGCCGGCCAATGAGCAGTTCTTC.

The chain recombines TRBV29-1 with TRBJ2-7; TRBD2 aligns across 8 bases. This CDR3 is built from 13 residues. CDR1 and CDR2 (germline): SQVTM, ANQGSEA. J gave up 4 bases and V 6 bases, and 8 bases lay outside the gene matches. CDR3 DNA sequence: TGCAGCGTCGGCGGGAGGTTAATTTACGAGCAGTACTTC. As protein: CSVGGRLIYEQYF.

The chain employs TRBV7-6 and TRBJ1-4; D remains unclear. The CDR3 is made up of 14 amino acids. Germline CDR1 SGHVS, CDR2 FNYEAQ. Trimming pared 1 base from V and 7 bases from J, leaving 10 bases between. In DNA, the CDR3 is TGTGCCAGCAGCTTAGTAATGTCGGGTGAAAAACTGTTTTTT. Protein product: CASSLVMSGEKLFF. The entire variable domain, with the rest obtained from reference TRBV7-6 and TRBJ1-4, is as follows: GAGVSQSPRYKVTKRGQDVALRCDPISGHVSLYWYRQALGQGPEFLTYFNYEAQQDKSGLPNDRFSAERPEGSISTLTIQRTEQRDSAMYRCASSLVMSGEKLFFGSGTQLSVL.

V is TRBV7-8 and J is TRBJ2-7; 10 positions agree with TRBD1. Germline V gives CDR1 SGHVS, CDR2 FQNEAQ. The CDR3 has 16 residues. Trimming cost V 2 bases and J 4 bases; bases outside gene matches: 8. CDR3: CASSLSWDRGQYEQYF. CDR3 coding DNA: TGTGCCAGCAGCTTAAGTTGGGACAGGGGACAATACGAGCAGTACTTC.

The chain uses TRBV7-9 and TRBJ2-7, with a tentative D call TRBD2 (6 bases). Germline assignment: CDR1 SEHNR and CDR2 FQNEAQ (reference sequence). V shed 5 bases and J shed 10 bases, with 18 bases lying between them. This CDR3 has 13 residues. The CDR3 sequence: CASSQKAGGYQYF. DNA of the CDR3: TGTGCCAGCAGCCAAAAGGCCGGGGGTTATCAGTACTTC.

J is TRBJ1-3 and V is TRBV19, with D perhaps matching TRBD1 (6 bases). With 5 bases removed from V and 4 bases from J, the gap between germline ends came to 12 bases. Per germline, CDR1 LNHDA and CDR2 SQIVND (reference sequence). This CDR3 is built from 14 residues. CDR3 residues: CASSWTAAGNTIYF. CDR3 coding DNA: TGTGCCAGTAGTTGGACAGCCGCCGGAAACACCATATATTTT. The whole variable domain, remainder taken from reference TRBV19 and TRBJ1-3, is DGGITQSPKYLFRKEGQNVTLSCEQNLNHDAMYWYRQDPGQGLRLIYYSQIVNDFQKGDIAEGYSVSREKKESFPLTVTSAQKNPTAFYLCASSWTAAGNTIYFGEGSWLTVV.

The CDR3 loop is CASSPRTSGAKNIQYF. In nucleotides, the CDR3 is TGTGCCAGCAGCCCCCGGACTAGCGGGGCCAAAAACATTCAGTACTTC. This chain joins TRBV7-9 and TRBJ2-4, with TRBD2 identical over 11 bases. The CDR3 length is 16 residues. The V gene end was trimmed by 5 bases and the J gene end by 1 base; junction bases not matched to a gene: 4. CDR1 is SEHNR and CDR2 is FQNEAQ in the germline V gene (reference sequence).

This clone was seen only once. The genes are TRBV6-1 and TRBJ2-7; 11 bases are shared with TRBD2. The CDR3 consists of 15 residues. Germline CDR1 MNHNS, CDR2 SASEGT. Losses at the gene ends were 4 bases for V and 4 bases for J; bases not matched to a gene: 6. The CDR3 nucleotides read TGTGCCAGCAGTGGCCTAGCGGGGGGTGGTTACGAGCAGTACTTC. Amino acids: CASSGLAGGGYEQYF.

Only a few counts were recorded for this clone. Other DNA sequences in the sample encode the same CDR3. The V and J genes are TRBV11-2 and TRBJ2-3, with unresolved D. CDR1 and CDR2 (germline): SGHAT, FQNNGV. The CDR3 is 12 amino acids. Trimming removed 5 bases from V and 0 bases from J, with 3 bases in between. Here the CDR3 reads CASSPSTDTQYF. Here the CDR3 DNA reads TGTGCCAGCAGCCCTAGCACAGATACGCAGTATTTT.